This T cell receptor (beta chain) was obtained from a study of Ad26.COV2.S vaccination and SARS-CoV-2 variants. Looking at the study overall: The authors gave Ad26.COV2.S intramuscularly, either once or twice 56 days apart. Study observations and caveats: Placebo and vaccine recipients had non-spike TCR breadth that was similar.

Only one count was recorded for this clone. Its antigen is undetermined. Treatment reported: 15 to 20 received Ad26.COV2.S at low or high dose, single or two shots; a few received placebo; per-sample allocation not given. After the first vaccine or placebo injection, samples were drawn on day 63. The table came from immunoSEQ multiplex PCR; TCRdb's copy has only in-frame clones and leaves some out. The table has hundreds of thousands of clones, approximately 88% seen once; the top ten hold about 1.5%. Germline V gene lookup returns CDR1 SEHNR and CDR2 FQNEAQ (reference sequence). There are 17 residues in the CDR3. Trimming took off 5 bases at V and 2 bases at J, with 20 bases between the two ends.

This TCR derives from a person aged 18-65 years who received the Ad26.COV2.S COVID-19 vaccine or a placebo. Sequenced material: peripheral blood, taken in a trial of Ad26.COV2.S vaccine versus placebo. V and J are TRBV7-9 and TRBJ2-3; D ambiguous. The CDR3 DNA reads as TGTGCCAGCAGCACTCAACCGACCCAGAAAACCACAGATACGCAGTATTTT. Translated, it gives CASSTQPTQKTTDTQYF.